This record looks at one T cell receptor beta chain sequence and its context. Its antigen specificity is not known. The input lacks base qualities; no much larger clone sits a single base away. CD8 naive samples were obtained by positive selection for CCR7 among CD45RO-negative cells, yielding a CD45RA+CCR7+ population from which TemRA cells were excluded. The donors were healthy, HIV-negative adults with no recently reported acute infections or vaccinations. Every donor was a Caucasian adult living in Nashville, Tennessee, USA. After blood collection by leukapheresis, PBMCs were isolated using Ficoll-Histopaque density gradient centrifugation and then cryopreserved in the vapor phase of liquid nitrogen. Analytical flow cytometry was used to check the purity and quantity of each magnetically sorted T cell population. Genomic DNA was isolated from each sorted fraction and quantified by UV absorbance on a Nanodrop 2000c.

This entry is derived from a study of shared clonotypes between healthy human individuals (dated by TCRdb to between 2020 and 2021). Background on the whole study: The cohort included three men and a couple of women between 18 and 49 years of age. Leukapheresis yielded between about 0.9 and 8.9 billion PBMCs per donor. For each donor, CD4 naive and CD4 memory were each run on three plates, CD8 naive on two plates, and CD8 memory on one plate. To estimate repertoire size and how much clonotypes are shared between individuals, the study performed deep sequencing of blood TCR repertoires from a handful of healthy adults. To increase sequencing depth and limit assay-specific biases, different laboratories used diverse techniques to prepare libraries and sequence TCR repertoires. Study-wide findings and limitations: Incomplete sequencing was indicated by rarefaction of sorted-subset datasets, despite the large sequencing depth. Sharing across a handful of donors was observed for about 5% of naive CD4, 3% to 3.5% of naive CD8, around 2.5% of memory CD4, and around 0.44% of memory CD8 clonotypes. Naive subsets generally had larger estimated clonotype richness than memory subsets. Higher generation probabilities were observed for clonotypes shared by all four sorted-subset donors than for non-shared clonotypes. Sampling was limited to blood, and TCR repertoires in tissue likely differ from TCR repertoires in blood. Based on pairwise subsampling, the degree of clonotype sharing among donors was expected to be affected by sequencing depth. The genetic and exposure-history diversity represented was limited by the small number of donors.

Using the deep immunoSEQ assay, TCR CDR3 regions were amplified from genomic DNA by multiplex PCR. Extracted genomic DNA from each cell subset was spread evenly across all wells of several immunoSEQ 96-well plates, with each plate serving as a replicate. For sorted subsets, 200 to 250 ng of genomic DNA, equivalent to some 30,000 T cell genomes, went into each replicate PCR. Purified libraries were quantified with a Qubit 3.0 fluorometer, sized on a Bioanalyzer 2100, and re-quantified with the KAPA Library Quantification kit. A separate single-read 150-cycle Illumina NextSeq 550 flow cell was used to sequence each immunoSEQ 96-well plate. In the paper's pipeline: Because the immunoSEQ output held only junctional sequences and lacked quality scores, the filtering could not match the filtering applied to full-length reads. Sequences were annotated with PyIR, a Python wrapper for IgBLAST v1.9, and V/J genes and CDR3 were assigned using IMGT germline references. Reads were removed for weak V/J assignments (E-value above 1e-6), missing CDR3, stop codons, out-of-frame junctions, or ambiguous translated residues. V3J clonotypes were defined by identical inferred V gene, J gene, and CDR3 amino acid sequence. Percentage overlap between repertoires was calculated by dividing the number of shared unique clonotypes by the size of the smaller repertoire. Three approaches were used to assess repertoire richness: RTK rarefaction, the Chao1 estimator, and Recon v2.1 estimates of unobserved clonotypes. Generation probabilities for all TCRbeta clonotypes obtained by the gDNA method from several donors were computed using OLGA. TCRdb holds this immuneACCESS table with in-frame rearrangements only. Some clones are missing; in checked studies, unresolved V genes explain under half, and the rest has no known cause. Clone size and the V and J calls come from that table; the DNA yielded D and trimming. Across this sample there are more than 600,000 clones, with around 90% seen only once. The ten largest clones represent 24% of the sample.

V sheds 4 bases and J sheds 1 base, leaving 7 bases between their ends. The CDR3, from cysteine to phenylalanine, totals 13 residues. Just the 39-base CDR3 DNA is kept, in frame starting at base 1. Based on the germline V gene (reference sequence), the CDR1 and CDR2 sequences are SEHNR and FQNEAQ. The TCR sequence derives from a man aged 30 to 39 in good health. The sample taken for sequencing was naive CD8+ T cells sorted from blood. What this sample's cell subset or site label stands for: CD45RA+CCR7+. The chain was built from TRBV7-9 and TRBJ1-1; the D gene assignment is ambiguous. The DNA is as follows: TGTGCCAGCAGCTCTCCTTGGAACACTGAAGCTTTCTTT. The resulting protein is CASSSPWNTEAFF.